One TCR beta chain is described in this entry. What it recognizes is unknown. Found in a library prepared for alpha chains, this beta chain is an off-target read, and its abundance has little meaning. This sample was included in a study of spatial heterogeneity in lung cancer. The CDR3 loop spans 17 amino acids. The V gene lost 1 base and the J gene lost 7 bases, with 20 bases spanning the gap. Germline CDR1 MGHRA, CDR2 YSYEKL. Study outcomes and limitations: Expanded intratumoral alpha and beta TCR counts tracked tumor mutation counts.

Via MiXCR, TCRdb re-called the 5' RACE reads, giving one row per CDR3 protein. The table records 18,000 or so distinct CDR3 sequences, approximately 10% of them present only once. Noted time point: sample taken at primary tumor resection. Without sorting, whole RNA was sequenced from tumor, nontumor lung or frozen PBMC. The clonotype comes from a female donor with early-stage non-small cell lung cancer. Sequencing used lung tumor tissue, obtained at surgery. The rearrangement joins TRBV4-1 to TRBJ1-3; D is unresolved. This CDR3 reads CASSQGPLGELVNTIYF. DNA of the CDR3: TGCGCCAGCAGCCAAGGACCCCTCGGAGAATTGGTGAACACCATATATTTT.